This T cell receptor (beta chain) derives from a study of Ad26.COV2.S vaccination and SARS-CoV-2 variants. Produced via immunoSEQ multiplex PCR; TCRdb's table is partial and in-frame only. The sample holds around 400,000 clones, around 91% seen once. Treatment meaning: some 20 received Ad26.COV2.S at low or high dose, single or two shots; about 5 received placebo; per-sample allocation not given. Sampling was performed 63 days after the first vaccine or placebo injection. Germline values: CDR1 SGHVS, CDR2 FQNEAQ. V was cut by 7 bases and J by 0 bases, with 9 bases left in between. The CDR3 sequence is 14 residues long.

The genes are TRBV7-8 and TRBJ2-2; no definite D call. The sample consisted of peripheral blood, taken in a trial of Ad26.COV2.S vaccine versus placebo. The receptor was derived from a person between 18 and 65 years old who received the Ad26.COV2.S COVID-19 vaccine or a placebo. DNA for the CDR3: TGTGCCAGCACAAAGGGTACGAACACCGGGGAGCTGTTTTTT. It specifies CASTKGTNTGELFF.